This T cell receptor (beta chain) derives from a study of cytomegalovirus exposure and HLA in healthy donors. At the time of sampling, donors were nominally healthy, though unrecorded immune exposures were likely. With 60 Vbeta and 13 Jbeta primers, the PCR was carried out. Produced via immunoSEQ multiplex PCR; TCRdb's table is partial and in-frame only. Of about 55,000 clones listed, nearly 85% were seen once; the top ten hold approximately 1.4%. The CDR3 covers 14 residues. With 5 bases clipped from V and 10 bases from J, the junction kept 9 bases outside the gene matches. The germline CDR1 and CDR2 sequences are MNHEY and SVGAGI. About this clone: The antigen remains unidentified.

Study-level results: Rare sequences made up most TCRs, while some public TCRs were found in many donors. HLA alleles showed associations with 16,951 TCR beta sequences in a later analysis, at a 0.05 false discovery rate.

V gene TRBV6-5 combines with J gene TRBJ2-1; 9 bases agree with TRBD1. This receptor was obtained from a man under 40 in good health and CMV-seronegative. What was sequenced was PBMCs. CDR3 in DNA: TGTGCCAGCAGTGACGGACAGGGGTTCAGGGAGCAGTTCTTC. It codes for CASSDGQGFREQFF.